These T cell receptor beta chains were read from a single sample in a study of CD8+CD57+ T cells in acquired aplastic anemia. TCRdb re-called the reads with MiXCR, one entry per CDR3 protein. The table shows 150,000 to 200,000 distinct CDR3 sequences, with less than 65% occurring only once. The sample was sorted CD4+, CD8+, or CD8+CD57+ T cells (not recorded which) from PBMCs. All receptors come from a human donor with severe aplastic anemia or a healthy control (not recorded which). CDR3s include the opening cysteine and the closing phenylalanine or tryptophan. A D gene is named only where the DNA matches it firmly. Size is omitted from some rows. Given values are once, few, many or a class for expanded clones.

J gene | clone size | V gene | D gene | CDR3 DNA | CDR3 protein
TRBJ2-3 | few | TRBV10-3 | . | TGTGCCATCAGCTACAGCACAGATACGCAGTATTTT | CAISYSTDTQYF
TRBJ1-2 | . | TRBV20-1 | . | TGCAGTGCTAGAGATGGAAACGTTTTCTATGGCTACACCTTC | CSARDGNVFYGYTF
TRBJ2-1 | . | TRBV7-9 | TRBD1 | TGTGCCAGCAGCTTGGGGACAGGGGGCTTCGGTGAGCAGTTCTTC | CASSLGTGGFGEQFF
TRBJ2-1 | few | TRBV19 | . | TGTGCCAGTAGTAGACATGAAGGGGTGGGAACCTACAATGAGCAGTTCTTC | CASSRHEGVGTYNEQFF
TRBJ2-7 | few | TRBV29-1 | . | TGCAGCGTTGTGTACGGACCCAACTACGAGCAGTACTTC | CSVVYGPNYEQYF
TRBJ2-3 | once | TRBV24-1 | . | TGTGCCACCAGTGGCGACAGGAGGGGGTCAGATACGCAGTATTTT | CATSGDRRGSDTQYF
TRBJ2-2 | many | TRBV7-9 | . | TGTGCCAGCACCCCCGTCCCCGGGGAGCTGTTTTTT | CASTPVPGELFF
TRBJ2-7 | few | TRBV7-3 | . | TGTGCCAGCAGCTTTAGACCCAACTACGAGCAGTACTTC | CASSFRPNYEQYF
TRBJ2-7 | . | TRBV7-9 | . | TGTGCCAGCAGCTTAGCGCTGGGATCCGAGCAGTACTTC | CASSLALGSEQYF
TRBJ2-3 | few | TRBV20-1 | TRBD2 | TGCAGTGCTAGAGATCTGGCTAGCGGGAGGGATACGCAGTATTTT | CSARDLASGRDTQYF
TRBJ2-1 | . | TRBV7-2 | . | TGTGCCAGCAGCCTGCGACCCGCCTACAATGAGCAGTTCTTC | CASSLRPAYNEQFF
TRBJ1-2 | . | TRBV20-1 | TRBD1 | TGCAGTGCCCACAACAGGGGCGGCTACACCTTC | CSAHNRGGYTF
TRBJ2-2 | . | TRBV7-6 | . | TGTGCCAGCAGCTTTGGAGACGGGGAGCTGTTTTTT | CASSFGDGELFF
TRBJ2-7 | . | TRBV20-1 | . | TGCAGTGCTAGGCCCCCAGATGAGGAGCTTGAGCAGTACTTC | CSARPPDEELEQYF
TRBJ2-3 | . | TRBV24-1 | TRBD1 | TGTGCCACCAGTGACCCGACAGGGAAGAGCACAGATACGCAGTATTTT | CATSDPTGKSTDTQYF
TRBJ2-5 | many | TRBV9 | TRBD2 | TGTGCCAGCAGCGTAGGAGCGGGGGTCCAAGAGACCCAGTACTTC | CASSVGAGVQETQYF
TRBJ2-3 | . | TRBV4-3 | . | TGCGCCAGCAGCCAGGGGGACACAGATACGCAGTATTTT | CASSQGDTDTQYF
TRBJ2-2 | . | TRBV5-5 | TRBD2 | TGTGCCAGCTCTAAGGGACTAGCGGGAGGGCCGGGGACCGGGGAGCTGTTTTTT | CASSKGLAGGPGTGELFF
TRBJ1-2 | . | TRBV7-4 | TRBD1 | TGTGCCAGCAGCTCCTCCGGGACAGTCAACTATGGCTACACCTTC | CASSSSGTVNYGYTF
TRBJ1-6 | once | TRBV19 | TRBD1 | TGTGCCAGTAGTACGACAGGGCCTGGATATAATTCACCCCTCCACTTT | CASSTTGPGYNSPLHF
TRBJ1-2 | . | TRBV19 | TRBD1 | TGTGCCAGTAGTAGTACCGCCACAGGGGGGACCTATGGCTACACCTTC | CASSSTATGGTYGYTF
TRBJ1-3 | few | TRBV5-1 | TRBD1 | TGCGCCAGCAGCCCACGACAGGGGAGCTCTGGAAACACCATATATTTT | CASSPRQGSSGNTIYF
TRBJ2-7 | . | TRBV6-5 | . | TGTGCCACCGCTCCGCAGGCCCTCCGCGAGCAGTACTTC | CATAPQALREQYF
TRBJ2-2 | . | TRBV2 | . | TGTGTCAGCAGTTCGTCGACAGGCCACGGGGAGCTGTTTTTT | CVSSSSTGHGELFF
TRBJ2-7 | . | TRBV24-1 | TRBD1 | TGTGCCACCAGTGACACCGGGACAGGGATCCACGAGCAGTACTTC | CATSDTGTGIHEQYF
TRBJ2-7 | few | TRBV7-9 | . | TGTGCCAGCAGCTTAAACGAAGGGGGAATCTACGAGCAGTACTTC | CASSLNEGGIYEQYF
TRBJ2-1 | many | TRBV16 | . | TGTGCCAGCAGCCCCCATCAGGAGGGGTTAAGCTCCTACAATGAGCAGTTCTTC | CASSPHQEGLSSYNEQFF
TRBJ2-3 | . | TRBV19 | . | TGTGCCAGTCGTCAGAGTTTCGGCACAGATACGCAGTATTTT | CASRQSFGTDTQYF
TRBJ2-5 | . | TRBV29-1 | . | TGCAGCGTGGCTATGACCCAAGAGACCCAGTACTTC | CSVAMTQETQYF
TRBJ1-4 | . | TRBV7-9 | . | TGTGCCAGCAGCTTATGGGGTACTAATGAAAAACTGTTTTTT | CASSLWGTNEKLFF
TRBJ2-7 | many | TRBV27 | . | TGTGCCAGCAGTTCTTACTACGAGCAGTACTTC | CASSSYYEQYF
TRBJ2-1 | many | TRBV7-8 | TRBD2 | TGTGCCAGCAGCTTAGTCCTAGCGGGTTACAATGAGCAGTTCTTC | CASSLVLAGYNEQFF